What follows are 16 T cell receptor beta chains derived from one specimen sequenced in a study of beta chain features in type 1 diabetes. General study findings and limits: Moderate yet significant TCRB CDR3 shortening was seen in Type 1 diabetes patients in all four CD4+ subsets.

Of the isolated RNA, all was reverse transcribed, and so the sequenced material was expressed TCRB transcripts. Here immunoSEQ multiplex PCR was the method, and the copy in TCRdb shows in-frame clones only, minus some. This table holds around 690,000 clones, around 11% found once. Their cognate antigens are unknown. The sample taken for sequencing was naive CD4+ T cells from blood. The receptors come from a man aged 25-45 years with type 1 diabetes.

Turning to this clone: This sample includes further DNA sequences coding for the same CDR3. The gene calls are TRBV7-2 and TRBJ2-7; D not resolved. The CDR3 extends over 14 amino acids. Trimming cost V 3 bases and J 2 bases, with 11 bases left between them. Germline V lookup: CDR1 SGHTA, CDR2 FQGNSA. The CDR3 reads CASSFGTDTYEQYF. The CDR3 DNA is TGTGCCAGCAGCTTTGGCACTGACACCTACGAGCAGTACTTC.

This clone was observed a few times. This sequence joins TRBV28 and TRBJ1-4; possibly TRBD1 for D (5 bases). V was pared by 6 bases and J by 8 bases, with 16 bases between. Germline CDR1 and CDR2: MDHEN and SYDVKM. This CDR3 spans 14 amino acids. CDR3 protein: CASSLSPGTEKLFF. CDR3 sequence (DNA): TGTGCCAGCAGCCTCAGTCCCGGGACGGAAAAACTGTTTTTT. The entire variable domain, with the rest obtained from reference TRBV28 and TRBJ1-4, is as follows: DVKVTQSSRYLVKRTGEKVFLECVQDMDHENMFWYRQDPGLGLRLIYFSYDVKMKEKGDIPEGYSVSREKKERFSLILESASTNQTSMYLCASSLSPGTEKLFFGSGTQLSVL.

This clone was detected a few times. This chain links TRBV6-5 with TRBJ1-1, with 7 nucleotides matching TRBD1. V lost 5 bases, J lost 8 bases, and 14 bases stayed unmatched. This CDR3 has 15 residues. CDR1 is MNHEY, CDR2 SVGAGI, per germline. CDR3 sequence (DNA): TGTGCCAGCAGTGCATCCCGGGACAGCCCCAAAGAAGCTTTCTTT. Translation: CASSASRDSPKEAFF.

This clone was detected a few times. The genes are TRBV25-1 and TRBJ1-1; 8 bases align to TRBD1. Germline V gene sequence: CDR1 MGHDK, CDR2 SYGVNS. The V and J ends lost 7 bases and 3 bases, in that order; junction bases with no gene match: 10. There are 15 residues in the CDR3. CDR3: CASTPTDRGHTEAFF. The CDR3 nucleotides read TGTGCCAGCACACCAACAGACAGGGGCCACACTGAAGCTTTCTTT.

The chain uses TRBV7-2 and TRBJ1-2; 7 nucleotides align to TRBD1. This CDR3 contains 15 residues. Germline V CDR1 and CDR2: SGHTA, FQGNSA. V was clipped by 1 base and J by 7 bases; unmatched bases: 9. DNA for the CDR3: TGTGCCAGCAGCTTAGAAATGACAGGGCTTACTGGCTACACCTTC. Residues: CASSLEMTGLTGYTF. The variable domain in full, completed from reference TRBV7-2 and TRBJ1-2, reads GAGVSQSPSNKVTEKGKDVELRCDPISGHTALYWYRQSLGQGLEFLIYFQGNSAPDKSGLPSDRFSAERTGGSVSTLTIQRTQQEDSAVYLCASSLEMTGLTGYTFGSGTRLTVV.

The rearrangement joins TRBV27 to TRBJ1-6; 10 positions match TRBD1. CDR1 and CDR2 from the germline V gene are MNHEY and SMNVEV (reference sequence). This CDR3 spans 14 amino acids. The ends lost 7 bases at V and 7 bases at J; junction bases unmatched: 4. The CDR3: CASKGTGENSPLHF. Here the CDR3 DNA reads TGTGCCAGCAAGGGGACAGGGGAGAATTCACCCCTCCACTTT.

The V call is TRBV11-3, the J call TRBJ2-3, with a tentative D call TRBD1 (5 bases). Germline values: CDR1 SGHNT, CDR2 YENEEA. The CDR3 has 12 residues. Trimming took off 6 bases at V and 4 bases at J, with 8 bases between the two ends. This CDR3 reads CASRRQSDTQYF. CDR3 in DNA: TGTGCCAGCAGAAGACAGTCAGATACGCAGTATTTT.

This clone was counted only a few times. V gene TRBV6-6 combines with J gene TRBJ2-7; 8 positions agree with TRBD1. Trimming removed 5 bases from V and 6 bases from J; junction bases left unmatched: 6. The germline gives CDR1 MNHNY, CDR2 SVGAGI (reference sequence). There are 13 residues in the CDR3. The CDR3 loop reads CASSGRDRTEQYF. DNA of the CDR3: TGTGCCAGCAGTGGGCGGGACAGGACCGAGCAGTACTTC.

The chain links TRBV29-1 to TRBJ2-7; 8 bases fit TRBD1. The CDR3 extends over 15 amino acids. Looked up from germline, CDR1 is SQVTM and CDR2 is ANQGSEA. CDR3: CSVKRTGPGWDEQYF. In DNA form, the CDR3 reads TGCAGTGTGAAAAGGACAGGGCCAGGGTGGGATGAGCAGTACTTC.

This clone was seen only a few times. The V gene is TRBV9, the J gene TRBJ2-1; a possible D gene is TRBD2 (5 bases). The V and J ends lost 0 bases and 2 bases respectively, with 21 bases between them. Germline-derived CDR1 and CDR2 are SGDLS and YYNGEE. This CDR3 has 19 residues. CDR3 sequence (DNA): TGTGCCAGCAGCGTAGGGGCGGGCGGGTTGAGGCCTACCTACAATGAGCAGTTCTTC. Translated: CASSVGAGGLRPTYNEQFF.

V is TRBV9 and J is TRBJ1-1, with 9 bases fitting TRBD1. CDR1 and CDR2 (germline): SGDLS, YYNGEE. This CDR3 is 14 amino acids long. V shed 4 bases and J 3 bases; nucleotides not matched to a gene: 4. CDR3 loop: CASSTDRGDTEAFF. The CDR3 DNA reads as TGTGCCAGCAGCACTGACAGGGGGGACACTGAAGCTTTCTTT.

The rearrangement joins TRBV7-2 to TRBJ2-3; 8 nucleotides match TRBD2. CDR3 length: 15 residues. The germline CDR1 and CDR2 sequences are SGHTA and FQGNSA. The trim removed 4 bases at V and 3 bases at J, leaving 6 bases unmatched. CDR3 region: CASSSRVAGTDTQYF. CDR3 sequence (DNA): TGTGCCAGCAGCTCCCGGGTAGCGGGGACAGATACGCAGTATTTT.

This clone was detected only a few times. CDR3 in DNA: TGTGCCAGCAGCCAAGGACTAGCGGGGGCTCAAGAGACCCAGTACTTC. Translation gives CASSQGLAGAQETQYF. The chain recombines TRBV7-9 with TRBJ2-5; TRBD2 matches at 13 bases. Trimming at V came to 5 bases and at J to 2 bases, leaving 5 bases not matched to a gene. From germline, CDR1 is SEHNR and CDR2 FQNEAQ (reference sequence). The CDR3 consists of 16 residues.

In its sample, this clone was seen a few times. The chain carries TRBV7-9 and TRBJ2-5; unclear D gene. CDR1 and CDR2 from the germline V gene are SEHNR and FQNEAQ (reference sequence). V was trimmed by 10 bases and J by 2 bases, leaving 8 bases between them. This CDR3 is built from 11 residues. CDR3 residues: CAITRQETQYF. As DNA, the CDR3 is TGTGCCATCACGCGTCAAGAGACCCAGTACTTC.

This clone was observed a few times. The chain couples TRBV30 to TRBJ1-3; TRBD1 agrees at 11 bases. V was pared by 1 base and J by 3 bases, with 17 bases of the junction left unmatched. The CDR3 consists of 20 residues. The germline V gene encodes CDR1 GTSNPN and CDR2 SVGIG (reference sequence). Written as DNA, the CDR3 is TGTGCCTGGAGTGCTACGAGGACAGGGGGCAGTTCGAGGTTTGGAAACACCATATATTTT. It encodes CAWSATRTGGSSRFGNTIYF.

This clone was found a few times. This chain joins TRBV5-1 and TRBJ1-5; a weak D match, TRBD1 (6 bases). The CDR3 is made up of 16 amino acids. The germline gives CDR1 SGHRS, CDR2 YFSETQ. V lost 0 bases, J lost 1 base, and 11 bases lay in between. CDR3: CASSLEGGSSNQPQHF. The CDR3 region has the DNA TGCGCCAGCAGCTTGGAGGGGGGCTCAAGCAATCAGCCCCAGCATTTT.